Following are 27 T cell receptor beta chains from one sample sequenced in a study of blood T cell repertoires in COVID-19 (dated by TCRdb to 2018 to 2020). The library was produced with the immunoSEQ multiplex PCR assay. What TCRdb holds here is the immuneACCESS table cut down to in-frame rearrangements. Part of the clones is not present; checked against another copy, under half of the missing clones reflect an unresolved V gene, and the others are unexplained. A total of approximately 200,000 clones appear in this sample, about 87% of them only once. About 4% of the sample belongs to the ten largest clones. The sequencing sample was made of PBMCs or T cells enriched from blood (not recorded which). These receptors were collected from a woman in her 30s who had been exposed to COVID-19.

This clone was observed once. V and J are TRBV9 and TRBJ2-3; D is unresolved. Per the germline V gene, CDR1 is SGDLS and CDR2 is YYNGEE. The V end lost 4 bases, the J end lost 0 bases, and 15 bases lay between the germline ends. This CDR3 is 16 amino acids long. In nucleotides, the CDR3 is TGTGCCAGCAGCCGCACCTTAGCAGCTAGCACAGATACGCAGTATTTT. As protein: CASSRTLAASTDTQYF.

This clone was observed a handful of times. The genes are TRBV6-5 and TRBJ2-7, with 8 nucleotides matching TRBD1. V shed 1 base, J shed 4 bases, and the junction held 6 bases outside the gene matches. This CDR3 contains 15 residues. Germline V lookup: CDR1 MNHEY, CDR2 SVGAGI. CDR3 sequence: CASSYLAQGAYEQYF. The CDR3 bases are TGTGCCAGCAGTTACTTAGCGCAGGGGGCATACGAGCAGTACTTC.

The rearrangement links TRBV10-2 to TRBJ1-1; no definite D call. The CDR3 is 14 amino acids. Germline values: CDR1 WSHSY, CDR2 SAAADI. With 3 bases removed from V and 0 bases from J, the gap between germline ends came to 8 bases. Here the CDR3 reads CASSEPGMNTEAFF. CDR3 nucleotide sequence: TGCGCCAGCAGTGAACCGGGGATGAACACTGAAGCTTTCTTT.

CDR3 sequence: CASSLRVGVEQYF. Here the CDR3 DNA reads TGTGCCAGCAGCCTTCGGGTAGGGGTCGAGCAGTACTTC. The chain is built from TRBV11-2 and TRBJ2-7; a weak D match, TRBD1 (5 bases). The V gene lost 5 bases and the J gene lost 6 bases, with 14 bases spanning the gap. CDR1 SGHAT and CDR2 FQNNGV come from the germline V gene. This CDR3 spans 13 amino acids.

The rearrangement uses TRBV28 and TRBJ1-5; D gene ambiguous. The CDR3 sequence is 13 residues long. V lost 6 bases, J lost 3 bases, and 9 bases lay in between. CDR1 and CDR2 (germline): MDHEN, SYDVKM. In DNA, the CDR3 is TGTGCCAGCAGGCCACAGAACAATCAGCCCCAGCATTTT. Translated, it gives CASRPQNNQPQHF.

The chain recombines TRBV3-1 (or the pseudogene TRBV3-2) with TRBJ2-3; the match to TRBD2 covers 13 bases. Trimming at V came to 0 bases and at J to 5 bases, leaving 11 bases not matched to a gene. The CDR3 spans 19 residues. CDR1 is LGHDT and CDR2 is YNNKEL in the germline V gene (reference sequence). CDR3 protein: CASSQESTGLAGVVDTQYF. DNA for the CDR3: TGTGCCAGCAGCCAAGAGAGTACTGGACTAGCGGGAGTGGTAGATACGCAGTATTTT.

This chain links TRBV9 with TRBJ2-2; TRBD2 matches 13 bases. The V gene end was trimmed by 1 base and the J gene end by 6 bases; junction bases not matched to a gene: 9. The CDR3 is made up of 18 amino acids. CDR1 is SGDLS and CDR2 is YYNGEE in the germline V gene. For the CDR3, the DNA is TGTGCCAGCAGCGTACGGACTAGCGGGAGCGGAAGAGCCGGGGAGCTGTTTTTT. Residues: CASSVRTSGSGRAGELFF.

This clone showed up just once. V gene TRBV28 combines with J gene TRBJ2-4; TRBD1 agrees at 7 bases. CDR3 length: 15 residues. J was trimmed by 8 bases and V by 5 bases; bases with no gene match: 12. CDR1 and CDR2 (germline): MDHEN, SYDVKM. Here the CDR3 reads CASSARGQVAHIQYF. The CDR3 nucleotides read TGTGCCAGCAGTGCTAGAGGACAGGTGGCACACATTCAGTACTTC.

V is TRBV20-1 and J is TRBJ2-7, with D uncertain. The V gene's germline CDR1 is DFQATT and CDR2 SNEGSKA (reference sequence). The CDR3 loop spans 11 amino acids. Between the trimmed V and J ends, which lost 1 base and 3 bases, there was a span of 4 bases. CDR3 loop: CSARGVYEQYF. CDR3 DNA sequence: TGCAGTGCTAGAGGAGTCTACGAGCAGTACTTC.

The chain links TRBV6-4 to TRBJ1-1, with D perhaps TRBD1 (6 bases). Germline V gene lookup returns CDR1 MRHNA and CDR2 SNTAGT. This CDR3 is built from 14 residues. The V gene lost 6 bases and the J gene lost 4 bases, with 15 bases spanning the gap. CDR3 residues: CASRKQGEATEAFF. The CDR3 bases are TGTGCCAGCAGGAAACAGGGTGAGGCCACTGAAGCTTTCTTT.

V usage is TRBV5-1 and J usage is TRBJ2-7, with a possible D match to TRBD1 (6 bases). Trimming cost V 3 bases and J 6 bases, with 10 bases left between them. Germline V gene sequence: CDR1 SGHRS, CDR2 YFSETQ. The CDR3 runs to 12 residues. The DNA for the CDR3 is TGCGCCAGCAGCTCGCAGGGGTTCGAGCAGTACTTC. This translates into CASSSQGFEQYF.

The chain combines TRBV10-3 with TRBJ2-1; 7 bases agree with TRBD1. CDR3 length: 12 residues. V lost 10 bases to trimming and J lost 5 bases; unmatched junction nucleotides: 5. Per the germline V gene, CDR1 is ENHRY and CDR2 is SYGVKD. CDR3 coding DNA: TGTGCCACCTCAGACAGGGACAATGAGCAGTTCTTC. Its translation: CATSDRDNEQFF.

V and J are TRBV2 and TRBJ2-5, with a tentative D call TRBD2 (6 bases). Deletions cut 6 bases from V and 0 bases from J, with 8 bases between. Germline V gene sequence: CDR1 SNHLY, CDR2 FYNNEI. The CDR3 extends over 13 amino acids. For the CDR3, the DNA is TGTGCCAGCAGCCGGGGGAACCAAGAGACCCAGTACTTC. Encoded protein: CASSRGNQETQYF.

The V and J genes are TRBV5-3 and TRBJ2-7; 8 bases match TRBD1. TRBV5-3 is identified as an open reading frame with a role that is uncertain. V shed 2 bases, J shed 3 bases, and the junction held 4 bases outside the gene matches. CDR3 size: 14 residues. The CDR3 DNA reads as TGTGCCAGAAGCTTAGCCAGGGGGCACTACGAGCAGTACTTC. Translation: CARSLARGHYEQYF.

This chain uses TRBV2 with TRBJ1-2; perhaps TRBD1 as D (5 bases). Germline V gene data show CDR1 as SNHLY and CDR2 as FYNNEI. CDR3 length equals 14 residues. Trimming stripped 3 bases from V and 8 bases from J, with 16 bases between. As DNA, the CDR3 is TGTGCCAGCAGTGAGGCCCCGGGGGGACGGGGCTACACCTTC. It yields the protein CASSEAPGGRGYTF. The whole variable domain, filled in from reference TRBV2 and TRBJ1-2, reads EPEVTQTPSHQVTQMGQEVILRCVPISNHLYFYWYRQILGQKVEFLVSFYNNEISEKSEIFDDQFSVERPDGSNFTLKIRSTKLEDSAMYFCASSEAPGGRGYTFGSGTRLTVV.

This rearrangement joins TRBV10-3 to TRBJ1-2; D gene unclear. This CDR3 contains 14 residues. The germline V and J ends were trimmed by 4 bases and 8 bases, with 17 bases remaining between them. Looked up from germline, CDR1 is ENHRY and CDR2 is SYGVKD. The CDR3 bases are TGTGCCATCAGTGTCGCAGTCCGCGGCAGAGGCTACACCTTC. It specifies CAISVAVRGRGYTF.

The chain uses TRBV27 and TRBJ2-1; 11 bases align to TRBD2. The CDR3 totals 16 residues. The V and J ends lost 4 bases and 4 bases, in that order; junction bases with no gene match: 6. In germline, CDR1 is MNHEY, CDR2 SMNVEV (reference sequence). CDR3 DNA sequence: TGTGCCAGCAGTTCAGAACTAGCGGGAGATTACAATGAGCAGTTCTTC. Its translation: CASSSELAGDYNEQFF.

The rearrangement uses TRBV12-3 or TRBV12-4 and TRBJ1-2, with 7 bases lining up with TRBD1. The CDR3 extends over 11 amino acids. V trimming: 6 bases; J trimming: 12 bases; junction bases outside the gene matches: 7. The DNA for the CDR3 is TGTGCCAGCAGCTTTGGACAGGAAAACACCTTC. It encodes CASSFGQENTF.

This chain links TRBV25-1 with TRBJ2-3; 7 bases match TRBD1. The CDR3 loop spans 15 amino acids. The germline V gene has CDR1 MGHDK and CDR2 SYGVNS. Losses at the gene ends were 3 bases for V and 2 bases for J; bases not matched to a gene: 5. CDR3 sequence (DNA): TGTGCCAGCAGTGACCCCAGGGGGAACACAGATACGCAGTATTTT. It codes for CASSDPRGNTDTQYF.

The chain links TRBV3-1 (or the pseudogene TRBV3-2) to TRBJ1-1, with D hard to call. V lost 2 bases and J lost 0, with 10 bases in between. The CDR3 extends over 15 amino acids. Germline lookup yields CDR1 LGHDT and CDR2 YNNKEL (reference sequence). This CDR3 is CASSQSFGLNTEAFF. The CDR3 coding sequence is TGTGCCAGCAGCCAATCTTTCGGTTTGAACACTGAAGCTTTCTTT.

The V and J genes are TRBV5-6 and TRBJ1-1; D call uncertain. The V and J ends lost 3 bases and 0 bases respectively, with 18 bases between them. Germline-derived CDR1 and CDR2 are SGHDT and YYEEEE. This CDR3 contains 17 residues. The chain's CDR3 is CASSSGLTRRLNTEAFF. DNA of the CDR3: TGTGCCAGCAGCTCGGGTTTGACGAGGAGATTGAACACTGAAGCTTTCTTT.

J is TRBJ2-5 and V is TRBV15; D is uncertain. Deletions cut 1 base from V and 2 bases from J, with 5 bases between. Per germline, CDR1 LNHNV and CDR2 YYDKDF (reference sequence). The CDR3 has 13 residues. CDR3 bases: TGTGCCACCAGCAGAGCCCAGCAAGAGACCCAGTACTTC. Amino acid sequence: CATSRAQQETQYF. The full variable domain, in which reference TRBV15 and TRBJ2-5 provide the parts outside the CDR3, is DAMVIQNPRYQVTQFGKPVTLSCSQTLNHNVMYWYQQKSSQAPKLLFHYYDKDFNNEADTPDNFQSRRPNTSFCFLDIRSPGLGDTAMYLCATSRAQQETQYFGPGTRLLVL.

The CDR3 sequence is CASSQTTGYEQYF. The CDR3, as DNA: TGTGCCAGCAGCCAAACGACAGGCTACGAGCAGTACTTC. The chain links TRBV3-1 (or the pseudogene TRBV3-2) to TRBJ2-7; possibly TRBD1 for D (6 bases). Trimming pared 2 bases from V and 3 bases from J, leaving 8 bases between. Looked up from germline, CDR1 is LGHDT and CDR2 is YNNKEL (reference sequence). CDR3 size: 13 residues.

This chain joins TRBV5-5 and TRBJ1-2, with 7 bases aligning to TRBD1. J was trimmed by 7 bases and V by 4 bases; bases with no gene match: 19. This CDR3 has 17 amino acids. The germline V gene encodes CDR1 SGHKS and CDR2 YYEKEE (reference sequence). This chain's CDR3 is CASSRDGTAYRVGGYTF. CDR3 in DNA: TGTGCCAGCAGCCGAGATGGGACAGCCTACCGGGTCGGTGGCTACACCTTC.

This sequence joins TRBV6-8 and TRBJ2-7; 10 bases map to TRBD1. The V gene end was trimmed by 2 bases and the J gene end by 5 bases; junction bases not matched to a gene: 9. The CDR3 length is 16 residues. The V gene's germline CDR1 is MNHGY and CDR2 SAAAGT. The CDR3, as DNA: TGTGCCAGCAGTTACCCAAGGACAGGGGGACTCCACGAGCAGTACTTC. Its translation is CASSYPRTGGLHEQYF.

CDR3 residues: CASSLASPSPGGETQYF. CDR3 coding DNA: TGTGCCAGCAGCCTAGCTAGCCCCTCCCCGGGGGGCGAGACCCAGTACTTC. The V call is TRBV14, the J call TRBJ2-5, with D possibly being TRBD2 (7 bases). V was shortened by 4 bases and J by 5 bases, with 23 bases between the two germline ends. CDR3 length: 17 amino acids. The V gene's germline CDR1 is SGHDN and CDR2 FVKESK.

The V and J genes are TRBV4-1 and TRBJ2-3; 7 bases line up with TRBD1. The CDR3 has 15 residues. The germline V gene has CDR1 MGHRA and CDR2 YSYEKL. V gave up 4 bases and J gave up 4 bases; unmatched junction bases: 8. CDR3 in amino acids: CASSPSDRAADTQYF. The CDR3 nucleotides read TGCGCCAGCAGCCCATCCGACAGGGCGGCAGATACGCAGTATTTT.